This T cell receptor (beta chain) was sequenced during a study of T cell repertoires in cytomegalovirus infection. Study-wide context: CMV epitopes in the study were HLA-C-restricted (recently identified) and HLA-B-restricted (well studied). Public signatures in TCR beta pointed to CMV infection and matching HLA type.

This CDR3 spans 14 amino acids. The V gene lost 6 bases and the J gene lost 7 bases, with 15 bases spanning the gap. The germline V gene encodes CDR1 MNHEY and CDR2 SMNVEV (reference sequence). This clonotype was counted a few times. Its specificity is unknown. Whole-study results and caveats: HLA-C-restricted CMV-specific TCR beta clonotypes were dominant in the ex vivo response.

TCRdb re-derived calls from the reads in MiXCR, one entry per CDR3 protein. This table has approximately 390,000 distinct CDR3 sequences, about 35% appearing once. The chain couples TRBV27 to TRBJ1-4; D may be TRBD1 (6 bases). The TCR sequence derives from a human donor in good health (CMV status not recorded). Some clones in this sample may be carry-over from other donors' samples. Here the sequenced sample was cultured PBMCs, taken from culture after CMV antigen stimulation. As DNA, the CDR3 is TGTGCCAGCAGACCAGGGGTTGGGCGTGAAAAACTGTTTTTT. Its protein product is CASRPGVGREKLFF. Based on the CDR3 plus reference TRBV27 and TRBJ1-4, the full variable domain is EAQVTQNPRYLITVTGKKLTVTCSQNMNHEYMSWYRQDPGLGLRQIYYSMNVEVTDKGDVPEGYKVSRKEKRNFPLILESPSPNQTSLYFCASRPGVGREKLFFGSGTQLSVL.